This TCR beta chain stems from a study of blood T cell repertoires in COVID-19. Study summary: PBMCs, B-cell-depleted T cells, or T cells provided the cDNA or gDNA that made up the material.

Per the original methods: Quantification of nucleated cells was approximated via reference gene primer amplification. Only in-frame clones appear in the TCRdb table, and some are missing; sequencing was by immunoSEQ multiplex PCR. V, J and clone size were drawn from that table, and D and trimming were deduced from the DNA. The sample yields approximately 280,000 clones, approximately 90% seen once. The germline CDR1 and CDR2 sequences are KGHDR and SFDVKD. The CDR3 spans 18 residues. V lost 1 base and J lost 7; bases outside the gene matches: 7. Sequencing used peripheral blood. V usage is TRBV24-1 and J usage is TRBJ2-1; 15 nucleotides line up with TRBD2. This TCR derives from a woman between 25 and 40 years old with COVID-19, enrolled during active disease. The CDR3 loop reads CATSDFAGTSGRTNEQFF. CDR3 in DNA: TGTGCCACCAGTGATTTTGCCGGGACTAGCGGGAGGACAAATGAGCAGTTCTTC.